One and the same sample provided the 26 T cell receptor beta chains below, sequenced in a study of long-term antiretroviral therapy in people with HIV (dated by TCRdb to the early 2020s). The immunoSEQ hsTCRB v3.0 assay was used at survey level resolution to sequence the TRB variable region. This is the immuneACCESS table as TCRdb keeps it, with only in-frame sequences that have V and J called. A part of the clones is gone; compared with another copy, unresolved V genes explain less than half, and the rest is unexplained. In this sample the table shows just under 20,000 clones, approximately 80% of which occur a single time. Roughly a tenth of the sample lies in the top ten. The sequenced sample was unsorted PBMCs, obtained 0.5 years before starting antiretroviral therapy. These receptors were obtained from a man aged 18 to 35 with HIV.

This clone was detected only a few times. The chain uses TRBV9 and TRBJ1-2; TRBD1 matches at 8 bases. The CDR3 length is 14 residues. CDR1 and CDR2 (germline): SGDLS, YYNGEE. V shed 4 bases, J shed 6 bases, and the junction held 8 bases outside the gene matches. CDR3 region: CASSPRTGSNGYTF. In nucleotides, the CDR3 is TGTGCCAGCAGCCCGCGGACAGGGTCTAATGGCTACACCTTC.

In its sample, this clone is medium-sized. The V and J genes are TRBV7-9 and TRBJ1-4, with 9 bases that match TRBD1. Germline V lookup: CDR1 SEHNR, CDR2 FQNEAQ (reference sequence). The length of the CDR3 is 19 residues. With 3 bases clipped from V and 3 bases from J, the junction kept 14 bases outside the gene matches. CDR3 nucleotide sequence: TGTGCCAGCAGCTTGAGAGCCCGACAGGGGGATGCCGCTAATGAAAAACTGTTTTTT. Encoded protein: CASSLRARQGDAANEKLFF.

The genes are TRBV5-6 and TRBJ2-5, with D unresolved. From germline, CDR1 is SGHDT and CDR2 YYEEEE. The CDR3 is 14 amino acids. Trimming pared 1 base from V and 1 base from J, leaving 8 bases between. CDR3 region: CASSLSRIQETQYF. The CDR3, as DNA: TGTGCCAGCAGCTTGTCTAGGATCCAAGAGACCCAGTACTTC.

The chain employs TRBV28 and TRBJ2-7, with D hard to call. This CDR3 has 12 residues. Germline values: CDR1 MDHEN, CDR2 SYDVKM. V lost 6 bases, J lost 2 bases, and 8 bases lay in between. The CDR3 reads CASRDGPYEQYF. The CDR3, as DNA: TGTGCCAGCAGGGACGGACCCTACGAGCAGTACTTC.

This rearrangement joins TRBV27 to TRBJ2-1; tentatively, D is TRBD1 or TRBD2 (5 bases each). The CDR3 totals 15 residues. The V gene's germline CDR1 is MNHEY and CDR2 SMNVEV (reference sequence). Trimming removed 5 bases at V and 5 bases at J, with 16 bases between. CDR3 region: CASSLDWIQDNEQFF. The CDR3 nucleotides are TGTGCCAGCAGTCTGGACTGGATACAGGACAATGAGCAGTTCTTC.

The rearrangement joins TRBV15 to TRBJ2-3, with TRBD1 identical over 8 bases. Germline CDR1 reads LNHNV; CDR2 reads YYDKDF (reference sequence). The CDR3 is made up of 15 amino acids. The V and J ends lost 5 bases and 2 bases, in that order; junction bases with no gene match: 6. The CDR3 DNA reads as TGTGCCACCAGCTCGACAGGGGTCTCCACAGATACGCAGTATTTT. Its translation: CATSSTGVSTDTQYF.

The chain couples TRBV12-5 to TRBJ2-1; TRBD1 agrees at 10 bases. This CDR3 comprises 17 residues. V trimming: 1 base; J trimming: 0 bases; junction bases outside the gene matches: 3. Per the germline V gene, CDR1 is LGHNT and CDR2 is FRNRAP. The CDR3 loop reads CASGLGDRGISYNEQFF. As DNA, the CDR3 is TGTGCTAGTGGTTTGGGGGACAGGGGAATCTCCTACAATGAGCAGTTCTTC.

The CDR3 protein is CASSLALDRAGELFF. Here the CDR3 DNA reads TGTGCCAGCAGTTTGGCACTAGATAGGGCCGGGGAGCTGTTTTTT. The genes are TRBV28 and TRBJ2-2, with D possibly being TRBD2 (5 bases). Germline V gene data show CDR1 as MDHEN and CDR2 as SYDVKM. Trimming cost V 3 bases and J 6 bases, with 14 bases left between them. The CDR3 spans 15 residues.

This chain joins TRBV5-6 and TRBJ2-7; D call uncertain. This CDR3 is 14 amino acids long. V was clipped by 3 bases and J by 3 bases, with 13 bases between them. The germline V gene has CDR1 SGHDT and CDR2 YYEEEE. The CDR3 DNA is TGTGCCAGCAGCTCTAACCCGAAAGGCTACGAGCAGTACTTC. Translation gives CASSSNPKGYEQYF.

The chain links TRBV7-8 to TRBJ2-7; D unresolved. The CDR3 has 12 residues. Germline CDR1 and CDR2: SGHVS and FQNEAQ. Trimming pared 2 bases from V and 1 base from J, leaving 3 bases between. The CDR3 coding sequence is TGTGCCAGCAGCTTATATTCCTACGAGCAGTACTTC. Translation: CASSLYSYEQYF.

The chain couples TRBV7-9 to TRBJ1-2; D is unclear. Deletions cut 7 bases from V and 2 bases from J, with 11 bases between. Germline CDR1 is SEHNR and CDR2 is FQNEAQ (reference sequence). This CDR3 spans 13 amino acids. CDR3 in DNA: TGTGCCAGCACCCCCTCGGGCAACTATGGCTACACCTTC. Translating gives CASTPSGNYGYTF.

By sample fraction, this clone is medium-sized. This chain joins TRBV27 and TRBJ2-7; TRBD1 matches 9 bases. The germline gives CDR1 MNHEY, CDR2 SMNVEV (reference sequence). CDR3 size: 13 residues. Trimming cost V 4 bases and J 6 bases; bases outside gene matches: 4. The CDR3, as DNA: TGTGCCAGCAGTTCGGGACAGGGTCGCGAGCAGTACTTC. Residues: CASSSGQGREQYF.

V usage is TRBV6-1 and J usage is TRBJ2-7; no definite D call. CDR3 size: 12 residues. CDR1 and CDR2 (germline): MNHNS, SASEGT. The V end lost 2 bases, the J end lost 6 bases, and 8 bases lay between the germline ends. The CDR3 DNA reads as TGTGCCAGCAGTGAAAGAGGTGCCGAGCAGTACTTC. Its protein product is CASSERGAEQYF.

This clone was counted a single time. CDR3 sequence reads: CASSFPAHTEAFF. In nucleotides, the CDR3 is TGTGCCAGCAGCTTCCCGGCACACACTGAAGCTTTCTTT. The V call is TRBV5-6, the J call TRBJ1-1, with no clear D. This CDR3 has 13 amino acids. V was trimmed by 2 bases and J by 3 bases, leaving 8 bases between them. The germline V gene encodes CDR1 SGHDT and CDR2 YYEEEE.

The chain employs TRBV27 and TRBJ2-1; D is perhaps TRBD1 (6 bases). Germline CDR1 MNHEY, CDR2 SMNVEV (reference sequence). With 2 bases removed from V and 10 bases from J, the gap between germline ends came to 12 bases. The CDR3 totals 13 residues. The CDR3 DNA reads TGTGCCAGCAGTTTAAGGGCCAGGGGAGAGCAGTTCTTC. This encodes CASSLRARGEQFF.

This clone was observed once. The chain joins TRBV28 to TRBJ1-4, with TRBD1 identical over 10 bases. V lost 2 bases and J lost 6; bases outside the gene matches: 6. CDR1 MDHEN and CDR2 SYDVKM come from the germline V gene. The CDR3 is 16 amino acids. The CDR3 here is CASSLTETGGDEKLFF. As DNA, the CDR3 is TGTGCCAGCAGTTTAACGGAGACAGGGGGCGATGAAAAACTGTTTTTT.

The CDR3 here is CASSYRLYYEQYF. The DNA for the CDR3 is TGTGCCAGCAGTTACCGTCTATATTACGAGCAGTACTTC. This rearrangement joins TRBV6-5 to TRBJ2-7; D remains ambiguous. Germline V gene sequence: CDR1 MNHEY, CDR2 SVGAGI. V was clipped by 2 bases and J by 4 bases, with 9 bases between them. CDR3 length equals 13 residues.

CDR3 sequence (DNA): TGTGCCAGCAGCGCCCGACTAGCGGGGGTACAGACCCAGTACTTC. This encodes CASSARLAGVQTQYF. This chain joins TRBV9 and TRBJ2-5; TRBD2 matches at 12 bases. The CDR3 spans 15 residues. The V segment lost 3 bases and the J segment 6 bases; nucleotides outside the gene matches: 6. Germline CDR1 is SGDLS and CDR2 is YYNGEE.

The rearrangement uses TRBV19 and TRBJ2-3; the D is unclear. CDR1 and CDR2 (germline): LNHDA, SQIVND (reference sequence). The CDR3 runs to 13 residues. The germline V and J ends were trimmed by 5 bases and 0 bases, with 6 bases remaining between them. The chain's CDR3 is CASSEFSTDTQYF. The CDR3 nucleotides are TGTGCCAGTAGTGAGTTTAGCACAGATACGCAGTATTTT.

The chain joins TRBV5-6 to TRBJ1-2; D not certain. This CDR3 has 13 residues. Germline V gene sequence: CDR1 SGHDT, CDR2 YYEEEE. With 7 bases removed from V and 2 bases from J, the gap between germline ends came to 12 bases. The CDR3 region has the DNA TGTGCCAGCTTAGAAGGGCCGAACTATGGCTACACCTTC. This gives the protein CASLEGPNYGYTF.

V gene TRBV27 combines with J gene TRBJ2-3, with 7 bases that match TRBD1. The CDR3 loop spans 16 amino acids. The germline gives CDR1 MNHEY, CDR2 SMNVEV (reference sequence). Trimming took 1 base from V and 0 from J; bases not matched to a gene: 4. The CDR3, as DNA: TGTGCCAGCAGTTTATTGGACAGGTCTAGCACAGATACGCAGTATTTT. It yields the protein CASSLLDRSSTDTQYF.

The chain combines TRBV28 with TRBJ2-5, with D perhaps TRBD1 (7 bases). The CDR3 consists of 14 residues. V lost 8 bases and J 3 bases, leaving 16 bases between the germline ends. CDR1 MDHEN and CDR2 SYDVKM come from the germline V gene. The CDR3 DNA reads TGTGCCAGCCGACCGGGCGGGACAGAAGAGACCCAGTACTTC. Translating gives CASRPGGTEETQYF.

The CDR3 sequence is CASRGGLNTEAFF. The CDR3 DNA follows: TGTGCCAGCAGGGGGGGCCTCAACACTGAAGCTTTCTTT. The J gene is TRBJ1-1, the V gene TRBV5-6, with D tentatively TRBD1 (6 bases). Trimming took off 5 bases at V and 2 bases at J, with 10 bases between the two ends. CDR3 length: 13 amino acids. Germline-derived CDR1 and CDR2 are SGHDT and YYEEEE.

There are a few counts of this clone. V is TRBV28 and J is TRBJ2-7; perhaps TRBD2 as D (6 bases). V dropped 6 bases and J dropped 3 bases, with 9 bases sitting between them. The CDR3 totals 12 residues. Per the germline V gene, CDR1 is MDHEN and CDR2 is SYDVKM. The CDR3 DNA follows: TGTGCCAGCAGATTCGGGGGCTACGAGCAGTACTTC. Amino acid sequence: CASRFGGYEQYF.

V is TRBV27 and J is TRBJ2-1; D unclear. Germline CDR1 and CDR2: MNHEY and SMNVEV (reference sequence). This CDR3 contains 15 residues. V was trimmed by 6 bases and J by 2 bases, leaving 14 bases between them. The CDR3 protein is CASSPGSATYNEQFF. The CDR3, as DNA: TGTGCCAGCAGCCCCGGTTCGGCCACCTACAATGAGCAGTTCTTC.

V and J are TRBV2 and TRBJ1-5, with D hard to call. Trimming stripped 3 bases from V and 0 bases from J, with 9 bases between. CDR1 SNHLY and CDR2 FYNNEI come from the germline V gene. The CDR3 sequence is 15 residues long. The CDR3 bases are TGTGCCAGCAGTGAGGGCAGATTTAGCAATCAGCCCCAGCATTTT. Encoded protein: CASSEGRFSNQPQHF.